This T cell receptor (beta chain) was identified during a study of blood T cells in healthy people across ages. The CDR3 extends over 14 amino acids. Germline loops: CDR1 MNHNS, CDR2 SASEGT. V dropped 2 bases and J dropped 13 bases, with 18 bases sitting between them. Primed by a sample-barcoded 5' primer and a J-beta primer mix, a second PCR proceeded for about 6 to 12 cycles. A template-switch adaptor containing 12 random nucleotides labeled each cDNA molecule. Using its own MiXCR run on the 5' RACE reads, TCRdb lists one record per CDR3 protein. The sample shows 1.8 million or so distinct CDR3 sequences, 30% to 40% of them seen only once.

The TCR comes from a human donor in good health. Specimen: blood. The chain links TRBV6-1 to TRBJ2-1, with a possible D match to TRBD1 (7 bases). The CDR3 spells CASSERMSGGTQFF. The CDR3 DNA is TGTGCCAGCAGTGAAAGGATGTCAGGGGGGACCCAGTTCTTC.